The 10 T cell receptor beta chains below all came from one sample that was sequenced in a study of CD8+CD57+ T cells in acquired aplastic anemia (dated by TCRdb to between 2018 and 2020). Sequencing took place on an Illumina HiSeq 2000. TCR beta VDJ combination and CDR3 sequence profiling used genomic DNA as the template. Through fastp at Q25 and MiXCR, TCRdb rebuilt clones from the public reads, retaining in-frame beta chains. Records with the same CDR3 protein are collapsed into one entry carrying the most frequent genes and DNA. The sample table shows some 190,000 distinct CDR3 sequences, and under 55% are seen once. The ten largest make up around 2.9% of the sample. Sequencing was carried out using sorted CD4+, CD8+, or CD8+CD57+ T cells (not recorded which) from PBMCs. These receptors all stem from a human donor in good health.

About this clonotype itself: Germline is not matched at one junction end, which may reflect a read error. The chain employs TRBV24-1 and TRBJ2-5; 7 bases are a match to TRBD1. The CDR3 covers 13 residues. Germline lookup yields CDR1 KGHDR and CDR2 SFDVKD. The CDR3 DNA is TGTGCCACCAGCAAAGGGGGCCAAGAGACCCAGCACTTC. This codes for CATSKGGQETQHF.

The CDR3 bases are TGTGCCACCCTTAATCTAGCGGGGGGATCCTACGAGCAGTACTTC. Protein sequence: CATLNLAGGSYEQYF. J is TRBJ2-7 and V is TRBV10-3; 11 positions agree with TRBD2. There are 15 residues in the CDR3. Germline CDR1 is ENHRY and CDR2 is SYGVKD. V dropped 10 bases and J dropped 1; count of bases not matched to a gene: 9.

A single count supports this clonotype. The V and J genes are TRBV11-1 and TRBJ2-3; unclear D gene. Trimming shortened V by 1 base and J by 0 bases, and 11 bases separated the two germline ends. Germline CDR1 reads SGHAT; CDR2 reads FQDESV (reference sequence). This CDR3 spans 16 amino acids. CDR3: CASSLDGGISTDTQYF. For the CDR3, the DNA is TGTGCCAGCAGCTTAGACGGCGGAATCAGCACAGATACGCAGTATTTT.

The table lists this clonotype with a few counts. This chain joins TRBV6-4 and TRBJ1-1, with 8 nucleotides matching TRBD1. The CDR3 length is 15 residues. CDR1 and CDR2 from the germline V gene are MRHNA and SNTAGT. The V segment lost 10 bases and the J segment 1 base; nucleotides outside the gene matches: 11. CDR3 protein: CAIDEQGDPNTEAFF. The CDR3 nucleotides read TGTGCCATCGACGAACAGGGGGATCCGAACACTGAAGCTTTCTTT.

J is TRBJ2-2 and V is TRBV2, with TRBD1 matching over 9 bases. The CDR3 is made up of 14 amino acids. Germline assignment: CDR1 SNHLY and CDR2 FYNNEI. Losses at the gene ends were 5 bases for V and 11 bases for J; bases not matched to a gene: 9. CDR3 region: CASSFGTGSGELFF. CDR3 sequence (DNA): TGTGCCAGCAGTTTCGGGACAGGGTCGGGTGAGCTGTTTTTT.

There are many counts of this clonotype. The rearrangement links TRBV29-1 to TRBJ2-1, with 10 bases identical to TRBD2. In germline, CDR1 is SQVTM, CDR2 ANQGSEA. The CDR3 sequence is 16 residues long. The V and J ends lost 4 bases and 7 bases, in that order; junction bases with no gene match: 13. The CDR3 sequence is CSVVGGKASGSNEQFF. The CDR3 DNA sequence: TGCAGCGTTGTTGGAGGTAAGGCTAGCGGGAGTAATGAGCAGTTCTTC.

The DNA of the CDR3 is TGTGCCAGCAGTTTCGCGGGGCCTTCCTACGAGCAGTACTTC. Its translation: CASSFAGPSYEQYF. This chain uses TRBV12-3 or TRBV12-4 with TRBJ2-7; perhaps TRBD2 as D (6 bases). Trimming took 3 bases from V and 1 from J, leaving 10 bases between them. The CDR3 runs 14 residues.

A remark on this clonotype: A much more abundant neighbour one base away suggests this may be a read error. As the CDR3 is not closed by the conserved phenylalanine or tryptophan, this likely results from a read error. The chain joins TRBV6-5 to TRBJ1-1, with D possibly being TRBD1 (5 bases). Germline V CDR1 and CDR2: MNHEY, SVGAGI. With 0 bases removed from V and 6 bases from J, the gap between germline ends came to 5 bases. The CDR3 loop spans 12 amino acids. The DNA of the CDR3 is TGTGCCAGCAGTTACTCGACAGCTGAAGCTTTCCTT. Its protein product is CASSYSTAEAFL.

The table lists this clonotype with a few counts. The chain has TRBV4-2 and TRBJ2-1; D tentatively reads TRBD1 or TRBD2 (5 bases each). V lost 1 base, J lost 1 base, and 11 bases lay in between. The CDR3 runs to 16 residues. The germline V gene has CDR1 LGHNA and CDR2 YNFKEQ. CDR3 coding DNA: TGTGCCAGCAGCCAAGCCAACGGGGCGTCCTACAATGAGCAGTTCTTC. Encoded protein: CASSQANGASYNEQFF.

The V call is TRBV29-1, the J call TRBJ2-5; 8 nucleotides line up with TRBD2. Germline CDR1 and CDR2: SQVTM and ANQGSEA. With 4 bases clipped from V and 2 bases from J, the junction kept 0 bases outside the gene matches. The CDR3 is made up of 12 amino acids. The CDR3 here is CSVGGGQETQYF. In DNA, the CDR3 is TGCAGCGTTGGCGGGGGGCAAGAGACCCAGTACTTC.